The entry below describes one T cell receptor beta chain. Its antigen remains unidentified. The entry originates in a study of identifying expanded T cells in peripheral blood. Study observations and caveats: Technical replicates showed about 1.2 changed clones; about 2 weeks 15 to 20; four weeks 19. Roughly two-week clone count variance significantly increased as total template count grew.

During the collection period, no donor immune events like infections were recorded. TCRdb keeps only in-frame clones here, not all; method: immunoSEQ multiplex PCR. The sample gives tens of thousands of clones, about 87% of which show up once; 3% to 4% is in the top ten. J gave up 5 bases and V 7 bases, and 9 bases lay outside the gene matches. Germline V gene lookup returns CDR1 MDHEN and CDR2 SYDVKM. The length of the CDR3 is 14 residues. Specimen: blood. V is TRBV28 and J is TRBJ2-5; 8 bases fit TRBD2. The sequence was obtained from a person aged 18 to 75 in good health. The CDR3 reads CASNGRGTVETQYF. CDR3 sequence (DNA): TGTGCCAGCAACGGGAGGGGGACGGTCGAGACCCAGTACTTC.